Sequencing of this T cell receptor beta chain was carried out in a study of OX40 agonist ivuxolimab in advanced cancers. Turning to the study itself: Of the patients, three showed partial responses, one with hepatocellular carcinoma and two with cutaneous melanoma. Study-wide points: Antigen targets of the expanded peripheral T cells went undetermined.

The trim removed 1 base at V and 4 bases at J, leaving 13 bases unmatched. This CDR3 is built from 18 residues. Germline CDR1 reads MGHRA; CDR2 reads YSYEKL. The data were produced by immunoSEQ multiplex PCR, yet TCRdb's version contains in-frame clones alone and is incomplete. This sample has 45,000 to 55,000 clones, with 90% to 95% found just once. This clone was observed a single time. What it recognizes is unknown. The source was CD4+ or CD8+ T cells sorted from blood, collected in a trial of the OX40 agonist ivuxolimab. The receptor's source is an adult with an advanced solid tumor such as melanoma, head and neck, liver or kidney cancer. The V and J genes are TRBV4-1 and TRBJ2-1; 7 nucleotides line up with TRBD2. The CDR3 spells CASSQALATGSFYNEQFF. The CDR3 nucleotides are TGCGCCAGCAGCCAAGCACTAGCGACCGGTTCATTTTACAATGAGCAGTTCTTC.